This T cell receptor (beta chain) was identified in a study of blood T cell repertoires in COVID-19. Overall study context: COVID-19 samples, acute and convalescent, were from the United States, Italy and Spain.

Those who participated ranged in age from roughly 18 to 100 years and resided in under 25 US areas. Within the 2 weeks before study entry, each person in the exposed group met a COVID-19 case. The data were produced by immunoSEQ multiplex PCR, yet TCRdb's version contains in-frame clones alone and is incomplete. The table shows 250,000 to 300,000 clones, with roughly 80% occurring only once. The source is a man aged 40-50 years who had been exposed to COVID-19. Sequenced sample: PBMCs or T cells enriched from blood (not recorded which).

The CDR3 region is CASSRNDRGEGYTF. CDR3 in DNA: TGTGCCAGCAGCCGAAACGACAGGGGAGAGGGCTACACCTTC. V gene TRBV28 combines with J gene TRBJ1-2, with TRBD1 matching over 8 bases. Germline-derived CDR1 and CDR2 are MDHEN and SYDVKM. This CDR3 has 14 amino acids. With V trimmed by 6 bases and J by 8 bases, 11 bases remained unmatched.